Described below is a single TCR beta chain sequence and its context. Sequencing of TCR beta drew on CD8+ and CD4+ T cells from blood. FACS enriched CD8+ TEMRA cells, while bulk CD8+ and CD4+ were negatively isolated. The data belong to a study of CD8 T cells in Susac syndrome. The RNA input was roughly 0.45 to 1 ug, and it was reverse transcribed with random hexamers. Amplification of TCR beta CDR3 was carried out by immunoSEQ multiplex PCR, which covered 54 Vbeta and 13 Jbeta segments. TCRdb fed the immunoSEQ multiplex PCR reads into MiXCR, producing one record per CDR3 protein. In the table there are about 170,000 distinct CDR3 sequences, approximately 95% of which are singletons. The trim removed 6 bases at V and 4 bases at J, leaving 3 bases unmatched. CDR3 size: 12 residues. Germline V gene lookup returns CDR1 MNHEY and CDR2 SVGAGI.

The clonotype was recovered from a human donor with Susac syndrome. The sequencing sample was made of CD4+ T cells from PBMCs. The chain carries TRBV6-5 and TRBJ2-7; 7 nucleotides agree with TRBD1. CDR3 coding DNA: TGTGCCAGCAGCCGACAGGGATACGAGCAGTACTTC. It is translated as CASSRQGYEQYF.